This T cell receptor beta chain came from a study of blood T cell repertoires in COVID-19. Study-level background: Samples of COVID-19 (acute and convalescent) were obtained from the United States, Italy and Spain. T cells, B-cell-depleted T cells, or PBMCs supplied cDNA or gDNA.

Per the study methods: Amplified reference gene primers provided the basis for estimating nucleated cell counts. Measured with immunoSEQ multiplex PCR; TCRdb has only the in-frame clones, and not every one. V, J and clone size are those of that table, while D and trimming were read from the DNA. The data contain about 220,000 clones, 70% to 85% of them singletons. The CDR3 extends over 18 amino acids. V was pared by 0 bases and J by 1 base, with 21 bases between. CDR1 is GTSNPN and CDR2 is SVGIG in the germline V gene (reference sequence). The specimen sequenced was peripheral blood. This chain links TRBV30 with TRBJ1-1; D is perhaps TRBD1 (6 bases). The sequence was obtained from a middle-aged man who had recovered from COVID-19. The chain's CDR3 is CAWSVRPWVGQQNTEAFF. The CDR3 nucleotides are TGTGCCTGGAGTGTCCGCCCTTGGGTGGGACAACAGAACACTGAAGCTTTCTTT.